The rows below give T cell receptor beta chains drawn from one sample of a study of blood T cell repertoires in COVID-19. This table comes from immunoSEQ multiplex PCR, and its TCRdb copy is limited to in-frame clones, with some not included. Counted here are fewer than 35,000 clones, roughly nine tenths occurring once; the ten biggest clones make up about a tenth. The specimen was peripheral blood. These receptors all stem from a human donor with active COVID-19. The donor label of this sample is uncertain. Each CDR3 is given with its conserved first and last residue. The D gene is left open where the match is weak.

v_call d_call cdr3_aa
TRBV12-3/TRBV12-4 . CASSSRLGGYTF
TRBV4-3 TRBD2 CASSQDLLAGGWQFF
TRBV6-5 . CASRPQAPHGYTF
TRBV25-1 TRBD1 CASSAESGTGGLVQYF
TRBV27 . CASSLSPSGHQETQYF
TRBV15 TRBD1 CATSRGSTGAYEQYF
TRBV30 TRBD1 CAAWDRASTDTQYF
TRBV7-2 TRBD1 CASSPLGGSSGANVLTF
TRBV6-5 TRBD2 CASRDRRRLAVTQYF
TRBV24-1 . CATSGARGTDTQYF
TRBV28 TRBD2 CASSPVSGRNNNEQFF
TRBV5-1 . CASSFDRRGTGELFF
TRBV7-2 TRBD1 CASSPTTGSNSPLHF
TRBV4-1 . CASSQVDTGGAFYGYTF
TRBV11-2 . CASSAPPGLNEQFF
TRBV5-6 TRBD1 CASSWGQLFPGNTIYF
TRBV7-9 TRBD1 CASSLSTNHRGGNTEAFF
TRBV27 . CASSSLGWATDTQYF
TRBV27 TRBD2 CASSFGLAGQETQYF
TRBV28 . CASSSPGHNYGYTF
TRBV10-1 TRBD2 CASSIQREVEDTQYF
TRBV15 . CATAEGNQPQHF
TRBV6-5 TRBD2 CASLSSGRKETQYF
TRBV11-3 TRBD1 CASSLAGTGGRETQYF
TRBV30 TRBD2 CAWSALAGGVETQYF
TRBV27 TRBD1 CASRQTGYTEAFF
TRBV7-3 . CASSPRSEGDTQYF
TRBV4-3 TRBD1 CASSQGRGGRYEQYF
TRBV28 . CASSFVTDQETQYF
TRBV14 TRBD1 CASSQGDSSTDTQYF
TRBV4-2 TRBD1 CASSQDPDRAYWNEQYF
TRBV15 TRBD1 CATSPARGRYEQYF
TRBV7-2 TRBD2 CASRPPGLDTDTQYF
TRBV4-2 . CASSQASGNYGYTF
TRBV6-6 . CASSYAGEQFF
TRBV19 TRBD2 CASKEREGPDTQYF
TRBV6-5 TRBD2 CASILTGGTYNEQFF
TRBV5-6 . CASSFNSGTYVYSGYTF
TRBV6-5 TRBD1 CASSYEYAGGDEQYF
TRBV18 TRBD2 CASSPLPIAGATTGELFF
TRBV7-7 TRBD1 CASSSRTGPGTQYF
TRBV29-1 . CSSLSGRDEKLFF
TRBV11-2 TRBD1 CASSEQGSGSNYGYTF
TRBV30 . CAWGGEALNTGELFF
TRBV7-9 . CASSLDGDNQPQHF
TRBV5-1 TRBD1 CASSLADRGTGELFF
TRBV5-5 TRBD1 CASSFPQGYYEQYF
TRBV4-2 TRBD1 CASSQDNRGNYGYTF